The subject of this entry is one T cell receptor beta chain. Its antigen is not known. This entry comes from a study of OX40 agonist ivuxolimab in advanced cancers. The wider study: All patients had ivuxolimab intravenously every 2 weeks at 0.01 to 10 mg/kg. Regarding the study as a whole: No antigen was identified for the clonally expanded peripheral T cells. Normalized expansion of T-cell clones was also low for some nonresponders.

Autoimmune disease history or systemic immunosuppression disqualified patients. This table comes from immunoSEQ multiplex PCR, and its TCRdb copy is limited to in-frame clones, with some not included. The sample shows tens of thousands of clones, around 93% of them seen only once. V gave up 3 bases and J gave up 3 bases; unmatched junction bases: 6. The CDR3 consists of 15 residues. The V gene's germline CDR1 is MDHEN and CDR2 SYDVKM. Specimen: CD4+ or CD8+ T cells sorted from blood, collected in a trial of the OX40 agonist ivuxolimab. This chain connects TRBV28 to TRBJ2-7; 9 bases are a match to TRBD2. This sequence originates from an adult with an advanced solid tumor such as melanoma, head and neck, liver or kidney cancer. The CDR3 protein is CASSFRLAEFYEQYF. The CDR3, as DNA: TGTGCCAGCAGTTTTCGACTAGCGGAATTCTACGAGCAGTACTTC.